This T cell receptor (beta chain) was captured in a study of cytomegalovirus exposure and HLA in healthy donors. PCR was performed using 60 Vbeta and 13 Jbeta primers. Generated by immunoSEQ multiplex PCR, the TCRdb table keeps only in-frame clones and is missing some. The sample consists of around 160,000 clones, approximately 71% of them appearing once. This clone was picked up one time. There were likely unrecorded immune exposures, though donors were nominally healthy when sampled. The CDR3 loop spans 15 amino acids. Trimming removed 4 bases from V and 3 bases from J, with 17 bases in between. Germline values: CDR1 SGDLS, CDR2 YYNGEE.

The chain uses TRBV9 and TRBJ2-7; D not certain. Material: PBMCs. This clonotype originated in a woman in her late teens or twenties in good health and CMV-seropositive. This CDR3 reads CASSPPVADLYEQYF. DNA of the CDR3: TGTGCCAGCAGCCCCCCGGTGGCGGATCTCTACGAGCAGTACTTC.